The next 18 T cell receptor beta chains were all read from a single sample in a study of T cell repertoires in cytomegalovirus infection. TCRdb recomputed calls from the reads with MiXCR, one row per CDR3 protein. The sample holds about 830,000 distinct CDR3 sequences, about 30% seen once. Their cognate antigens are unknown. Sequences were derived from cultured CD8+ T cells from PBMCs, sampled from culture after CMV antigen stimulation. The receptors derive from a human donor in good health (CMV status not recorded). Some clones in this sample may be carry-over from other donors' samples.

The V gene is TRBV20-1, the J gene TRBJ2-7; the match to TRBD1 covers 7 bases. CDR1 DFQATT and CDR2 SNEGSKA come from the germline V gene (reference sequence). The V segment lost 2 bases and the J segment 3 bases; nucleotides outside the gene matches: 1. The CDR3 is 12 amino acids. For the CDR3, the DNA is TGCAGTGCTAGACAGGGGGACTACGAGCAGTACTTC. Translated: CSARQGDYEQYF.

This clonotype was detected only a few times. CDR3 residues: CASSQGPDGTSTDTQYF. CDR3 sequence (DNA): TGCGCCAGCAGCCAAGGCCCGGACGGAACTAGCACAGATACGCAGTATTTT. The gene calls are TRBV4-3 and TRBJ2-3; D is unclear. Between the trimmed V and J ends, which lost 1 base and 0 bases, there was a span of 14 bases. The CDR3 consists of 17 residues. Germline-derived CDR1 and CDR2 are LGHNA and YSLEER.

The V gene is TRBV10-2, the J gene TRBJ1-5; TRBD1 matches at 8 bases. CDR1 WSHSY and CDR2 SAAADI come from the germline V gene. CDR3 length: 16 residues. Losses at the gene ends were 2 bases for V and 7 bases for J; bases not matched to a gene: 10. CDR3 DNA: TGCGCCAGCAGTGAGCCGAAGGACAGGGAATCCCAGCCCCAGCATTTT. Translating it yields CASSEPKDRESQPQHF.

This clonotype was detected a few times. This rearrangement joins TRBV7-8 to TRBJ2-7, with TRBD2 identical over 7 bases. V lost 4 bases and J lost 3; bases outside the gene matches: 6. Germline V gene sequence: CDR1 SGHVS, CDR2 FQNEAQ. The CDR3 is made up of 14 amino acids. The DNA for the CDR3 is TGTGCCAGCAGCTCTCCTCTAGCGGTCTACGAGCAGTACTTC. It specifies CASSSPLAVYEQYF.

For this clonotype: The CDR3 does not close with the conserved phenylalanine or tryptophan, likely indicating a read error. The chain combines TRBV7-4 with TRBJ2-3; 11 positions agree with TRBD1. This CDR3 has 12 amino acids. The trim removed 3 bases at V and 12 bases at J, leaving 2 bases unmatched. Germline lookup yields CDR1 SGHVT and CDR2 SQSDAQ. The CDR3 is CASSLGTGGQYY. CDR3 bases: TGTGCCAGCAGCTTGGGGACAGGGGGACAGTATTAT.

The rearrangement links TRBV6-5 to TRBJ2-3; D is undetermined. The length of the CDR3 is 13 residues. CDR1 is MNHEY, CDR2 SVGAGI, per germline. V lost 0 bases and J 6 bases, leaving 7 bases between the germline ends. The CDR3 sequence is CASSYSVGDTQYF. CDR3 DNA: TGTGCCAGCAGTTACTCGGTGGGGGATACGCAGTATTTT.

The chain joins TRBV9 to TRBJ1-3; 9 bases align to TRBD1. This CDR3 is built from 15 residues. CDR1 is SGDLS and CDR2 is YYNGEE in the germline V gene. The J segment lost 4 bases and the V segment lost 3 bases, leaving 5 bases of the junction unmatched. CDR3 nucleotide sequence: TGTGCCAGCAGCGCCGAGGGACAGGGAGGAAACACCATATATTTT. As protein: CASSAEGQGGNTIYF.

J is TRBJ2-1 and V is TRBV9; TRBD2 matches 12 bases. The V gene's germline CDR1 is SGDLS and CDR2 YYNGEE. The CDR3 has 16 amino acids. With V trimmed by 3 bases and J by 6 bases, 7 bases remained unmatched. As DNA, the CDR3 is TGTGCCAGCAGCGATGGACTAGCGGGGCTCCTCAATGAGCAGTTCTTC. Translating gives CASSDGLAGLLNEQFF.

The chain has TRBV9 and TRBJ2-3, with 9 bases lining up with TRBD2. The V segment lost 2 bases and the J segment 0 bases; nucleotides outside the gene matches: 1. The germline CDR1 and CDR2 sequences are SGDLS and YYNGEE. The CDR3 spans 15 residues. CDR3 protein: CASSVSGSSTDTQYF. In nucleotides, the CDR3 is TGTGCCAGCAGCGTTAGCGGGAGTAGCACAGATACGCAGTATTTT.

This chain uses TRBV6-1 with TRBJ2-1; 9 nucleotides match TRBD2. Germline CDR1 is MNHNS and CDR2 is SASEGT. Trimming removed 3 bases from V and 7 bases from J; junction bases left unmatched: 7. There are 15 residues in the CDR3. In DNA form, the CDR3 reads TGTGCCAGCAGTGAGGGGCGGGGGGGCCGGAATGAGCAGTTCTTC. Protein product: CASSEGRGGRNEQFF.

The chain recombines TRBV6-2 or TRBV6-3 with TRBJ1-5, with 9 positions matching TRBD1. This CDR3 has 16 residues. Germline V CDR1 and CDR2: MNHEY, SVGEGT. V lost 6 bases to trimming and J lost 5 bases; unmatched junction nucleotides: 11. In nucleotides, the CDR3 is TGTGCCAGCAGCCAACAAACAGGGGGCGCGGATCAGCCCCAGCATTTT. It codes for CASSQQTGGADQPQHF.

This clonotype occurred many times. This chain uses TRBV7-8 with TRBJ2-7, with D uncertain. This CDR3 comprises 15 residues. With 5 bases removed from V and 2 bases from J, the gap between germline ends came to 16 bases. Germline CDR1 is SGHVS and CDR2 is FQNEAQ. For the CDR3, the DNA is TGTGCCAGCAGCCCCCCCATCGACTTACCCTACGAGCAGTACGTC. This gives the protein CASSPPIDLPYEQYV.

The CDR3 reads CASSRDSGLSGYTF. The CDR3 region has the DNA TGTGCCAGCAGTAGGGACAGCGGCCTTTCTGGCTACACCTTC. This rearrangement joins TRBV6-1 to TRBJ1-2; 7 nucleotides align to TRBD1. V shed 5 bases, J shed 7 bases, and the junction held 10 bases outside the gene matches. The CDR3 sequence is 14 residues long. The germline V gene has CDR1 MNHNS and CDR2 SASEGT.

The rearrangement uses TRBV15 and TRBJ2-2, with 7 bases that match TRBD1. The length of the CDR3 is 15 residues. Trimming cost V 8 bases and J 7 bases; bases outside gene matches: 13. The V gene's germline CDR1 is LNHNV and CDR2 YYDKDF (reference sequence). The CDR3 sequence is CATWGTGEDHGELFF. Here the CDR3 DNA reads TGTGCCACCTGGGGCACAGGGGAAGATCACGGGGAGCTGTTTTTT.

The chain links TRBV6-5 to TRBJ2-5, with 9 bases matching TRBD1. Germline V gene lookup returns CDR1 MNHEY and CDR2 SVGAGI. The V gene end was trimmed by 5 bases and the J gene end by 4 bases; junction bases not matched to a gene: 11. The CDR3 runs to 16 residues. The CDR3 loop is CASSPGQGPRRETQYF. The CDR3 region has the DNA TGTGCCAGCAGTCCCGGACAGGGGCCCCGGCGAGAGACCCAGTACTTC.

The rearrangement joins TRBV20-1 to TRBJ2-5; D not certain. Trimming pared 6 bases from V and 1 base from J, leaving 12 bases between. CDR1 and CDR2 (germline): DFQATT, SNEGSKA (reference sequence). The CDR3 loop spans 13 amino acids. CDR3 protein: CSAPPGPQETQYF. The CDR3 region has the DNA TGCAGTGCCCCCCCCGGGCCCCAAGAGACCCAGTACTTC.

The rearrangement uses TRBV20-1 and TRBJ1-2, with TRBD1 as a possible D gene (5 bases). The CDR3 loop spans 13 amino acids. Germline V lookup: CDR1 DFQATT, CDR2 SNEGSKA (reference sequence). Trimming took 0 bases from V and 2 from J, leaving 7 bases between them. The CDR3 sequence is CSARDRVNYGYTF. The CDR3 DNA follows: TGCAGTGCTAGAGACAGGGTGAACTATGGCTACACCTTC.

This clonotype has just a few counts. The rearrangement joins TRBV14 to TRBJ1-2, with D unclear. V was shortened by 5 bases and J by 4 bases, with 11 bases between the two germline ends. The CDR3 runs to 13 residues. Germline CDR1 and CDR2: SGHDN and FVKESK. CDR3 DNA: TGTGCCAGCAGCTCAGCTACGGGCTATGGCTACACCTTC. Its protein is CASSSATGYGYTF.